Sequencing of this TCR beta chain was carried out in a study of T cell repertoires in cytomegalovirus infection (dated by TCRdb to about 2019). Concerning the study at large: The peptide stimulations were aimed at well-studied HLA-B-restricted epitopes as well as recently identified HLA-C-restricted CMV epitopes, whose presentation resists viral immunomodulation. Because public TCR beta signatures pointed to carriage of CMV infection together with the matching HLA type, the HLA type of each donor mattered for the analysis.

What the authors observed across the whole study: The ex vivo response was dominated by HLA-C-restricted CMV-specific TCR beta clonotypes, which also provided the single most frequent clonotype in two of eight donors. In both this cohort and an independent cohort of several hundred donors, the cumulative frequency of public TCR beta family members distinguished carriers of CMV infection plus the relevant HLA type.

TCRdb records Illumina HiSeq 1500 as the sequencer. TCRdb cleaned the public reads at Q25 with fastp, built clones with MiXCR and kept in-frame beta chains. CDR3 protein sequences are deduplicated, and each keeps its most common genes and DNA. Counted in this sample were about 52,000 distinct CDR3 sequences; around a fifth of them appeared once. The top ten hold over 75% of the sample. The sample's treatment or condition label, in plain terms: in vitro stimulation with specific CMV peptide epitopes to enrich CMV-specific T cells. In the germline V gene, CDR1 corresponds to SGHVS and CDR2 to FNYEAQ. From cysteine to phenylalanine, the CDR3 is 12 amino acids long. The CDR3 DNA has 36 bases and is translated from base 1. Trimming takes 5 bases from V and 5 bases from J, and the germline ends sit 9 bases apart. This clonotype appeared many times. Its target antigen remains unknown. Base qualities are not recorded, but no much larger clone differs from it by a single base.

The TCR sequence derives from a human donor in good health (CMV status not recorded). Some clones in this sample may be carry-over from other donors' samples. Sequenced material: CD8+ T cells from cultured PBMCs, taken from culture after CMV antigen stimulation. Recombination connected TRBV7-6 to TRBJ1-1, with the D gene call left open. The DNA sequence follows: TGTGCCAGCAGCCCCGCGGGGACTGAAGCTTTCTTT. This translates into CASSPAGTEAFF. The reference TRBV7-6 and TRBJ1-1 proteins fill in what lies around the CDR3, so the full variable domain reads GAGVSQSPRYKVTKRGQDVALRCDPISGHVSLYWYRQALGQGPEFLTYFNYEAQQDKSGLPNDRFSAERPEGSISTLTIQRTEQRDSAMYRCASSPAGTEAFFGQGTRLTVV.